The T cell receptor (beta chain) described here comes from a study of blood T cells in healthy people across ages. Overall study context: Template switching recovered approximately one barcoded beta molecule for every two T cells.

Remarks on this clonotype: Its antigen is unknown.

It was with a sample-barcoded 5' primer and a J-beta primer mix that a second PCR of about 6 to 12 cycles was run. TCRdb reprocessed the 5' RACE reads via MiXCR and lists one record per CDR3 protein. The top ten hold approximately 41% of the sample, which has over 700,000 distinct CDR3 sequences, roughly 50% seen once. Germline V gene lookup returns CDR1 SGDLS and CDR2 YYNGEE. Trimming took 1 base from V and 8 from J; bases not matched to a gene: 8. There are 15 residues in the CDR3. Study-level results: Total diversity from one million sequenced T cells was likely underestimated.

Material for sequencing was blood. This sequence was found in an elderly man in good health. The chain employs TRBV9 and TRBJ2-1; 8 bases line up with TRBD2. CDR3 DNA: TGTGCCAGCAGCGTACGGCGGGAGGCTTGGTATGAGCAGTTCTTC. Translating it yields CASSVRREAWYEQFF.